The rows below give T cell receptor beta chains drawn from one sample of a study of cytomegalovirus exposure and HLA in healthy donors. The repertoire was sequenced with immunoSEQ multiplex PCR; TCRdb's copy has only in-frame clones and lacks some. The sample spans roughly 110,000 clones; the ten largest clones claim more than 3.5%. Sequenced material: PBMCs. These receptor sequences come from a man in his thirties or forties in good health and CMV-seronegative. Each CDR3 is given with its conserved first and last residue.

V: TRBV30
CDR3: CAWSPTGQGMMVGTEAFF

V: TRBV10-2
CDR3: CASSGDRVPETQYF

V: TRBV5-8
CDR3: CATGDRGSYNSPLHF

V: TRBV5-1
CDR3: CASSQSGQGAYGYTF

V: TRBV27
CDR3: CASRPSTGAANEKLFF

V: TRBV30
CDR3: CAWRRGAATNEKLFF

V: TRBV6-4
CDR3: CASRPGLTYGYTF

V: TRBV2
CDR3: CASNVGGRGTYEQYF

V: TRBV7-9
CDR3: CASSSPSSGDRRPGELFF

V: TRBV5-1
CDR3: CASSPTLAGSTDTQYF

V: TRBV4-3
CDR3: CASSQVGEAKTYEQYF

V: TRBV7-2
CDR3: CASSNRQINEQFF

V: TRBV5-1
CDR3: CASSLGGGATDTQYF

V: TRBV30
CDR3: CAWRLGGWDTQYF